One sample yielded the 14 T cell receptor beta chains listed below, sequenced in a study of blood T cell repertoires in COVID-19. Produced via immunoSEQ multiplex PCR; TCRdb's table is partial and in-frame only. The sample records around 24,000 clones, 90% being singletons. The source material was peripheral blood. These receptor sequences come from a man between 65 and 85 years old with acute or convalescent COVID-19.

This rearrangement joins TRBV11-2 to TRBJ2-7; D unresolved. This CDR3 is 12 amino acids long. Germline V gene data show CDR1 as SGHAT and CDR2 as FQNNGV. Trimming left V 2 bases short and J 3 bases short, with 5 bases between. The CDR3 region has the DNA TGTGCCAGCAGCTTAAGAGTCTACGAGCAGTACTTC. Amino acid sequence: CASSLRVYEQYF.

The CDR3 nucleotides read TGTGCCACCAGCAGCCGACAGGGTACGAGTCAGCCCCAGCATTTT. Translated: CATSSRQGTSQPQHF. The J gene is TRBJ1-5, the V gene TRBV15; 7 nucleotides agree with TRBD1. With V trimmed by 3 bases and J by 6 bases, 8 bases remained unmatched. Per the germline V gene, CDR1 is LNHNV and CDR2 is YYDKDF (reference sequence). The CDR3 loop spans 15 amino acids.

This clone was picked up one time. The chain links TRBV29-1 to TRBJ1-1; D possibly corresponds to TRBD1 (5 bases). Germline CDR1 reads SQVTM; CDR2 reads ANQGSEA. The CDR3 length is 14 residues. V was shortened by 6 bases and J by 3 bases, with 17 bases between the two germline ends. The CDR3 loop is CSVQETLAYTEAFF. DNA of the CDR3: TGCAGCGTACAGGAGACACTGGCTTACACTGAAGCTTTCTTT.

V usage is TRBV19 and J usage is TRBJ1-6, with 8 positions matching TRBD1. Trimming cost V 4 bases and J 9 bases; bases outside gene matches: 5. Germline CDR1 and CDR2: LNHDA and SQIVND (reference sequence). The CDR3 covers 14 residues. The CDR3 loop is CASSTTGGGSPLHF. In DNA form, the CDR3 reads TGTGCCAGTAGTACAACAGGGGGTGGTTCACCCCTCCACTTT.

The chain employs TRBV5-4 and TRBJ1-6, with TRBD1 as a possible D gene (6 bases). CDR3 length equals 15 residues. The germline CDR1 and CDR2 sequences are SGHNT and YYREEE (reference sequence). V lost 3 bases and J 5 bases, leaving 12 bases between the germline ends. The CDR3 loop reads CASSSRQADNSPLHF. The DNA for the CDR3 is TGTGCCAGCAGCTCACGACAGGCGGATAATTCACCCCTCCACTTT.

V gene TRBV7-9 combines with J gene TRBJ2-1; TRBD2 matches at 11 bases. CDR3 length: 15 amino acids. Trimming removed 7 bases from V and 2 bases from J; junction bases left unmatched: 4. CDR1 and CDR2 (germline): SEHNR, FQNEAQ (reference sequence). DNA for the CDR3: TGTGCCAGCACAAAGGGACTAGCGGCCTACAATGAGCAGTTCTTC. It translates to CASTKGLAAYNEQFF. Using reference TRBV7-9 and TRBJ2-1 for the parts outside the CDR3, the full variable domain is DTGVSQNPRHKITKRGQNVTFRCDPISEHNRLYWYRQTLGQGPEFLTYFQNEAQLEKSRLLSDRFSAERPKGSFSTLEIQRTEQGDSAMYLCASTKGLAAYNEQFFGPGTRLTVL.

This sequence joins TRBV18 and TRBJ1-1; the match to TRBD1 covers 11 bases. V gave up 2 bases and J gave up 4 bases; unmatched junction bases: 9. This CDR3 comprises 17 residues. CDR1 and CDR2 (germline): KGHSH, LQKENI. The DNA of the CDR3 is TGTGCCAGCTCACCAATCGGGACAGGGGGGCTAGGCACTGAAGCTTTCTTT. Protein sequence: CASSPIGTGGLGTEAFF.

The rearrangement uses TRBV27 and TRBJ1-1, with 7 positions matching TRBD1. Per germline, CDR1 MNHEY and CDR2 SMNVEV (reference sequence). The CDR3 is made up of 17 amino acids. V trimming: 6 bases; J trimming: 4 bases; junction bases outside the gene matches: 17. CDR3 nucleotides: TGTGCCAGCAGCCGACTACAGGGGTATGTTGCTAGCACTGAAGCTTTCTTT. This sequence encodes CASSRLQGYVASTEAFF.

This clone was recorded a few times. The chain has TRBV5-5 and TRBJ2-7; 7 nucleotides agree with TRBD1. Germline CDR1 reads SGHKS; CDR2 reads YYEKEE (reference sequence). Trimming cost V 4 bases and J 1 base; bases outside gene matches: 11. This CDR3 has 16 amino acids. CDR3 nucleotides: TGTGCCAGCAGCCTCGAAGGGGGACAGCTATCCTACGAGCAGTACTTC. It translates to CASSLEGGQLSYEQYF.

The rearrangement links TRBV27 to TRBJ1-2; unclear D gene. CDR3 length: 15 amino acids. Per germline, CDR1 MNHEY and CDR2 SMNVEV (reference sequence). V was shortened by 7 bases and J by 2 bases, with 17 bases between the two germline ends. This CDR3 is CASKGGRNINYGYTF. The CDR3 DNA sequence: TGTGCCAGCAAGGGAGGGAGAAACATCAACTATGGCTACACCTTC.

The chain joins TRBV13 to TRBJ1-2; 8 nucleotides agree with TRBD1. V gave up 5 bases and J gave up 1 base; unmatched junction bases: 3. Germline V gives CDR1 PRHDT, CDR2 FYEKMQ (reference sequence). The CDR3 sequence is 14 residues long. The DNA of the CDR3 is TGTGCCAGCAGCCCGACAGGGGATAACTATGGCTACACCTTC. It yields the protein CASSPTGDNYGYTF.

This clone came up a few times. The V gene is TRBV7-9, the J gene TRBJ2-7; D is uncertain. Germline CDR1 reads SEHNR; CDR2 reads FQNEAQ (reference sequence). This CDR3 has 14 amino acids. With 6 bases removed from V and 0 bases from J, the gap between germline ends came to 12 bases. The CDR3: CASRLNLFSYEQYF. The CDR3, as DNA: TGTGCCAGCAGATTAAACTTGTTCTCCTACGAGCAGTACTTC.

The CDR3 DNA follows: TGTGCCAGTAGTATAGTGCCAGGTAATCAGCCCCAGCATTTT. Its protein is CASSIVPGNQPQHF. This chain links TRBV19 with TRBJ1-5; no clear D gene. The V end lost 1 base, the J end lost 4 bases, and 8 bases lay between the germline ends. The CDR3 length is 14 residues. CDR1 and CDR2 (germline): LNHDA, SQIVND (reference sequence).

This clone was recorded once. The rearrangement links TRBV18 to TRBJ1-2, with a weak D call TRBD1 (6 bases). V was pared by 2 bases and J by 2 bases, with 9 bases between. Germline lookup yields CDR1 KGHSH and CDR2 LQKENI. The CDR3 is 14 residues long. The DNA of the CDR3 is TGTGCCAGCTCACCAAGGCAGGGGAACTATGGCTACACCTTC. Translation gives CASSPRQGNYGYTF.